The 14 T cell receptor beta chains below come from one sample, sequenced in a study of blood T cell repertoires in COVID-19. Assay used: immunoSEQ multiplex PCR; TCRdb lists only in-frame clones, some missing. This table holds approximately 500,000 clones, 70% to 90% found once. The sequenced sample was peripheral blood. Receptors originate from a human donor in a cohort sampled during active COVID-19.

This chain links TRBV2 with TRBJ2-5, with 10 bases that match TRBD2. The trim removed 4 bases at V and 3 bases at J, leaving 14 bases unmatched. The CDR3 is 18 amino acids. The germline CDR1 and CDR2 sequences are SNHLY and FYNNEI. CDR3 coding DNA: TGTGCCAGCAGTGTCGACGCCCACCCCCTAGCGGGAGAAGAGACCCAGTACTTC. This sequence encodes CASSVDAHPLAGEETQYF.

In its sample, this clone was seen once. The chain combines TRBV27 with TRBJ2-7, with D perhaps matching TRBD1 (6 bases). The CDR3 runs 14 residues. Germline-derived CDR1 and CDR2 are MNHEY and SMNVEV (reference sequence). The germline V and J ends were trimmed by 0 bases and 3 bases, with 9 bases remaining between them. CDR3 loop: CASSLSGAVYEQYF. CDR3 in DNA: TGTGCCAGCAGTTTATCGGGGGCAGTCTACGAGCAGTACTTC.

V gene TRBV19 combines with J gene TRBJ1-5; TRBD1 matches at 10 bases. CDR3 length equals 16 residues. V lost 1 base and J lost 4; bases outside the gene matches: 4. CDR1 is LNHDA and CDR2 is SQIVND in the germline V gene (reference sequence). CDR3 nucleotide sequence: TGTGCCAGTAGTATAGTTAGGACAGGGGGTAATCAGCCCCAGCATTTT. Its translation is CASSIVRTGGNQPQHF. The whole variable domain, remainder taken from reference TRBV19 and TRBJ1-5, is DGGITQSPKYLFRKEGQNVTLSCEQNLNHDAMYWYRQDPGQGLRLIYYSQIVNDFQKGDIAEGYSVSREKKESFPLTVTSAQKNPTAFYLCASSIVRTGGNQPQHFGDGTRLSIL.

This chain joins TRBV6-5 and TRBJ1-1, with D tentatively TRBD1 (6 bases). The CDR3 sequence is 13 residues long. Trimming took 6 bases from V and 7 from J, leaving 15 bases between them. Per the germline V gene, CDR1 is MNHEY and CDR2 is SVGAGI. The CDR3 is CASSIQGTYEAFF. The CDR3 bases are TGTGCCAGCAGCATTCAGGGGACGTATGAAGCTTTCTTT.

The CDR3 DNA sequence: TGTGCCACCAGTGATCCAACCGGGACTAGAAAGGGAAACACCGGGGAGCTGTTTTTT. As protein: CATSDPTGTRKGNTGELFF. The V call is TRBV24-1, the J call TRBJ2-2, with 8 bases identical to TRBD2. CDR3 length: 19 amino acids. The germline V gene has CDR1 KGHDR and CDR2 SFDVKD. V lost 3 bases and J lost 2; bases outside the gene matches: 13.

This clone was picked up a small number of times. This chain joins TRBV10-2 and TRBJ1-1; a weak D match, TRBD1 (5 bases). The CDR3 spans 13 residues. Trimming took off 4 bases at V and 6 bases at J, with 12 bases between the two ends. The germline V gene has CDR1 WSHSY and CDR2 SAAADI. Here the CDR3 DNA reads TGCGCCAGCAGTGGACAGATAATAGCTGAAGCTTTCTTT. Its translation: CASSGQIIAEAFF.

The genes are TRBV14 and TRBJ2-3, with D possibly being TRBD2 (5 bases). Germline V gives CDR1 SGHDN, CDR2 FVKESK. CDR3 length: 15 residues. The V end was cut by 3 bases, the J end by 4 bases, with 14 bases between. CDR3: CASSHGQDGADTQYF. The CDR3 DNA follows: TGTGCCAGCAGCCACGGTCAGGACGGGGCAGATACGCAGTATTTT.

This chain joins TRBV5-1 and TRBJ2-1, with a tentative D call TRBD2 (6 bases). The CDR3 spans 13 residues. V lost 0 bases to trimming and J lost 8 bases, with 9 bases between them. Germline V CDR1 and CDR2: SGHRS, YFSETQ. The CDR3 nucleotides read TGCGCCAGCAGCTTGGGACTAGACTATGAGCAGTTCTTC. Protein sequence: CASSLGLDYEQFF.

The genes are TRBV10-3 and TRBJ1-2, with TRBD1 matching 7 bases. V lost 2 bases and J lost 4; bases outside the gene matches: 4. Germline CDR1 is ENHRY and CDR2 is SYGVKD. CDR3 size: 14 residues. The CDR3 loop reads CAISEGTELYGYTF. DNA for the CDR3: TGTGCCATCAGTGAGGGGACAGAGCTCTATGGCTACACCTTC.

The V gene is TRBV28, the J gene TRBJ1-1, with TRBD1 matching 8 bases. The CDR3 is 15 residues long. Unmatched junction bases numbered 5, after V lost 3 bases and J lost 2 bases. The germline V gene encodes CDR1 MDHEN and CDR2 SYDVKM. The CDR3 is CASSFSGGRNTEAFF. CDR3 in DNA: TGTGCCAGCAGTTTTTCAGGGGGCCGTAACACTGAAGCTTTCTTT.

The rearrangement joins TRBV28 to TRBJ1-4, with 8 bases lining up with TRBD1. The CDR3 spans 16 residues. The V segment lost 4 bases and the J segment 8 bases; nucleotides outside the gene matches: 12. Germline values: CDR1 MDHEN, CDR2 SYDVKM. CDR3 in amino acids: CASSSVRTGLREKLFF. DNA of the CDR3: TGTGCCAGCAGTTCTGTCCGGACAGGGCTTCGCGAAAAACTGTTTTTT.

The V gene is TRBV7-3, the J gene TRBJ1-1, with 9 bases matching TRBD1. The V and J ends lost 5 bases and 0 bases, in that order; junction bases with no gene match: 4. Germline V gene data show CDR1 as SGHTA and CDR2 as FQGTGA. The CDR3 has 15 amino acids. The CDR3 coding sequence is TGTGCCAGCAGCAAGGGACAGGGCCTGAACACTGAAGCTTTCTTT. Its protein is CASSKGQGLNTEAFF.

The chain carries TRBV5-1 and TRBJ1-1; maybe TRBD1 (6 bases). This CDR3 region has 14 residues. Looked up from germline, CDR1 is SGHRS and CDR2 is YFSETQ. Trimming pared 3 bases from V and 3 bases from J, leaving 12 bases between. The CDR3 DNA reads as TGCGCCAGCAGCTCAAACAGGGTGTACACTGAAGCTTTCTTT. It yields the protein CASSSNRVYTEAFF.

The sample holds one count of this clone. The chain joins TRBV29-1 to TRBJ2-7; D perhaps matches TRBD2 (6 bases). The CDR3 is 13 residues long. Trimming cost V 4 bases and J 4 bases, with 14 bases left between them. Germline values: CDR1 SQVTM, CDR2 ANQGSEA. The CDR3 protein is CSVALGRGYEQYF. The CDR3, as DNA: TGCAGCGTTGCCTTAGGGCGGGGATACGAGCAGTACTTC.